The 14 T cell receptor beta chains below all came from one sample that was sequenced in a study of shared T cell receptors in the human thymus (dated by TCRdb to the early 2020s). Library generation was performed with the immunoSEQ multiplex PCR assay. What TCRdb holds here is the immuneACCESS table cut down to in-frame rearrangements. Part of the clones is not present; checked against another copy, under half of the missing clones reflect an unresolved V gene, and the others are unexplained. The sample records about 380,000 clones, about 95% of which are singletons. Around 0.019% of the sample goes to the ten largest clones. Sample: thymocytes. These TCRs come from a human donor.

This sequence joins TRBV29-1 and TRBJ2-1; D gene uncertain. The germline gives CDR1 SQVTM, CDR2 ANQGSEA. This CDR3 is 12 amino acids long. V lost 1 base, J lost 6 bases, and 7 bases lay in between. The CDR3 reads CSVEGLVNEQFF. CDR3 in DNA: TGCAGCGTTGAAGGGCTAGTCAATGAGCAGTTCTTC.

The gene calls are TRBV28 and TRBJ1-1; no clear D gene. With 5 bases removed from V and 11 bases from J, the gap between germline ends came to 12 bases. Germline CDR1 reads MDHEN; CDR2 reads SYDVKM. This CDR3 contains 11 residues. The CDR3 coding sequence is TGTGCCAGCAGTCCCTGGCAGGTTGCTTTCTTT. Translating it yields CASSPWQVAFF.

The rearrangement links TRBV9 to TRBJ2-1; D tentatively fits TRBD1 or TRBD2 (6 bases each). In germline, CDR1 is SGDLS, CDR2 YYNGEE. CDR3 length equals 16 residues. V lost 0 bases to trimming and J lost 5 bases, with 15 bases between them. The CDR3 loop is CASSVAGGPVNNEQFF. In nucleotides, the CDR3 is TGTGCCAGCAGCGTAGCTGGGGGGCCAGTCAACAATGAGCAGTTCTTC.

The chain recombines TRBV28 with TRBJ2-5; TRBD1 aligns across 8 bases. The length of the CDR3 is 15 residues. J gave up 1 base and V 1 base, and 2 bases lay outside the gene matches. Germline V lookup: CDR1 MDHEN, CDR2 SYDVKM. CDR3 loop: CASSLYRGFQETQYF. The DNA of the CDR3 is TGTGCCAGCAGTTTATACAGGGGGTTCCAAGAGACCCAGTACTTC.

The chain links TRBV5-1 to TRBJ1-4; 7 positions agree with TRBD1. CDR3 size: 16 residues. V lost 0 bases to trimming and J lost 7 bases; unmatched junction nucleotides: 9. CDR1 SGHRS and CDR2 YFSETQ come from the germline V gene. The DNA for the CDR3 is TGCGCCAGCAGCTTGGCCGGGGGATCAGGGGGTGAAAAACTGTTTTTT. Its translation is CASSLAGGSGGEKLFF.

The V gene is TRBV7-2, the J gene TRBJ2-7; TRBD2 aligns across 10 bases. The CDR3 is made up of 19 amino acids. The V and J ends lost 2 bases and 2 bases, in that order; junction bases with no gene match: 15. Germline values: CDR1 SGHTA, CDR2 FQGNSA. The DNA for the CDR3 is TGTGCCAGCAGCTTAAACCACAGGGGAGGGCTAGCGGGAGCCTACGAGCAGTACTTC. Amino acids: CASSLNHRGGLAGAYEQYF.

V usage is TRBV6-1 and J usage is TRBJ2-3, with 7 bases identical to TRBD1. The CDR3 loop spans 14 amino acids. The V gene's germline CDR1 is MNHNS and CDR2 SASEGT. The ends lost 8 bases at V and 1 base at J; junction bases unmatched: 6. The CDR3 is CASRPGQRTDTQYF. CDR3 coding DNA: TGTGCCAGCCGCCCGGGACAGCGCACAGATACGCAGTATTTT.

Here the CDR3 reads CASSLGLARQETQYF. The CDR3 bases are TGTGCCAGCAGCTTGGGACTAGCAAGACAAGAGACCCAGTACTTC. The chain combines TRBV11-2 with TRBJ2-5; 9 bases are shared with TRBD2. This CDR3 region has 15 residues. Germline CDR1 is SGHAT and CDR2 is FQNNGV. Germline trimming cut 3 bases from V and 2 bases from J; bases unmatched to any gene: 4.

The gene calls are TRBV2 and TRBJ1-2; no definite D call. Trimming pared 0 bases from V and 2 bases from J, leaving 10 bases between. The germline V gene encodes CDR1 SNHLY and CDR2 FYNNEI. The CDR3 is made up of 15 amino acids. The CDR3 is CASSEARSTNYGYTF. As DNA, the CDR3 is TGTGCCAGCAGTGAAGCCCGATCCACAAACTATGGCTACACCTTC.

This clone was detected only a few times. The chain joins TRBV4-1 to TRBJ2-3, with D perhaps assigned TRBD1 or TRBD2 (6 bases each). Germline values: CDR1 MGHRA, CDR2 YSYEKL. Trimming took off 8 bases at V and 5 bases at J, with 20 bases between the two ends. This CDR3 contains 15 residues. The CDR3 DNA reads TGCGCCAGCGGGCCTTGGGGCAGGGGAGGAGATACGCAGTATTTT. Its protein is CASGPWGRGGDTQYF.

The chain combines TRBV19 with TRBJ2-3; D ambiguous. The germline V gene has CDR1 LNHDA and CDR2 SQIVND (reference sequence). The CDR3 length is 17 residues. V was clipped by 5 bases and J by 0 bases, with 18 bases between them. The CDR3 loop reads CASSLYYGGTSTDTQYF. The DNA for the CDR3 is TGTGCCAGTAGTCTGTATTATGGCGGAACTAGCACAGATACGCAGTATTTT.

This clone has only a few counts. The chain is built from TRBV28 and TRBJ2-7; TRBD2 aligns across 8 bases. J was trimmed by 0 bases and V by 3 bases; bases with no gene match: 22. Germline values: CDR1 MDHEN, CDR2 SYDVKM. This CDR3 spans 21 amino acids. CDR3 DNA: TGTGCCAGCAGTTTTAAAGAGCCGCCTAACATCAGCGGGAGAAGCTCCTACGAGCAGTACTTC. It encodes CASSFKEPPNISGRSSYEQYF.

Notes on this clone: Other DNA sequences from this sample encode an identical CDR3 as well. The CDR3 loop is CASRIYEDKSSREGHNEQFF. The CDR3 nucleotides are TGTGCCAGTAGGATATATGAAGACAAGAGCTCCCGGGAGGGCCACAATGAGCAGTTCTTC. The rearrangement uses TRBV19 and TRBJ2-1, with 8 bases fitting TRBD2. The V gene end was trimmed by 6 bases and the J gene end by 5 bases; junction bases not matched to a gene: 24. CDR3 size: 20 residues. In germline, CDR1 is LNHDA, CDR2 SQIVND (reference sequence).

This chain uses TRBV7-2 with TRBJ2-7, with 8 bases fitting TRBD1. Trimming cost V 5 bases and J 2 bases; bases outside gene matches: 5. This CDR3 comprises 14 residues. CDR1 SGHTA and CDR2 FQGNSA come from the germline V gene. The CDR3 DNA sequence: TGTGCCAGCAGCCTGGGGACAGGAACCTACGAGCAGTACTTC. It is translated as CASSLGTGTYEQYF.